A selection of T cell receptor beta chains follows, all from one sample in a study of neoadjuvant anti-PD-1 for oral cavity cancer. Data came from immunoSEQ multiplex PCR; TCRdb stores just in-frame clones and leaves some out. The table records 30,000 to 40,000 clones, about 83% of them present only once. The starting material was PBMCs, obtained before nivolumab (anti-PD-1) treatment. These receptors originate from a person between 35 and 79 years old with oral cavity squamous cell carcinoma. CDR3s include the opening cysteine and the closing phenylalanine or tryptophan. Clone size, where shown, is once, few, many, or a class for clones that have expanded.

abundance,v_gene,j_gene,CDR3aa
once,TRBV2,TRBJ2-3,CASSDGGGTDTQYF
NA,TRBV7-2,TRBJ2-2,CASSPRNRGTGELFF
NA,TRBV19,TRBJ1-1,CASSIPVGTEAFF
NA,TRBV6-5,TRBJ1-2,CASSESDGYTF
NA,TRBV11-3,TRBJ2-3,CASSLGSSTDTQYF
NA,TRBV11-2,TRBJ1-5,CASSPGQFNQPQHF
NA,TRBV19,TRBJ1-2,CASRQTGGADGYTF
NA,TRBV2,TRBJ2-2,CASSPQNTGELFF
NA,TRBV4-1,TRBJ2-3,CASSQDRTDTQYF
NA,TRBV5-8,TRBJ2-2,CASSLRLAGGRNTGELFF
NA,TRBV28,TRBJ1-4,CASSYGRGHLGEKLFF
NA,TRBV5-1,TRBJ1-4,CASSLETATTNEKLFF
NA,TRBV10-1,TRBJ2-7,CASSVGGEQYF
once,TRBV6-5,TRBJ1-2,CASSYSYREVNGYTF
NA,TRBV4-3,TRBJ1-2,CASSQVVRGQRYGYTF
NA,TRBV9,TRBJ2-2,CASSVAGTALGGELFF
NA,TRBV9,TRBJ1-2,CASSVGQGNRGYTF
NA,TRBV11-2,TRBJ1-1,CASSFDPGGSGTEAFF
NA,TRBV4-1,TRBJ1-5,CASSQVGAAYSNQPQHF
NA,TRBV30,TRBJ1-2,CAWSAQRTAGGYTF
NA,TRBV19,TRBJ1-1,CASSIPQNTEAFF
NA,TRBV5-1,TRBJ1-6,CASSTNPTGTGNSPLHF
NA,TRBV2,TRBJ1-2,CASRPETNYGYTF
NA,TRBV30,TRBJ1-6,CAWSVGKGGDSPLHF
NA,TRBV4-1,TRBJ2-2,CASSQTGANTGELFF
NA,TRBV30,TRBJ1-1,CAWSTPVRNTEAFF
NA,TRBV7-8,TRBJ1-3,CASSLAGAPSGNTIYF
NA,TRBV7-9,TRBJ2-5,CASSSPTSGGSETQYF
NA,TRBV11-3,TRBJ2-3,CASSSNVGSSTDTQYF
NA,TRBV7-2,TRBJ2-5,CASSGGTEKETQYF
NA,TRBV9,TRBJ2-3,CASSVMGTETDTQYF